The clone carrying this T cell receptor (beta chain) was counted many times. The antigen remains unidentified. With V trimmed by 4 bases and J by 5 bases, 17 bases remained unmatched. Germline CDR1 and CDR2: SQVTM and ANQGSEA. CDR3 length: 17 residues. This entry is derived from a study of T cells in Graves' hyperthyroidism and ophthalmopathy. Whole-study results and caveats: The model predicted ophthalmopathy a median around 6.5 months before onset.

TCR beta CDR3 region amplification was performed from RNA transcripts. When the TCR CDR3 underwent first-round RT-PCR, the HTBI primer set was used. One entry per CDR3 protein, called by TCRdb with MiXCR from the multiplex PCR reads. The sample records hundreds of thousands of distinct CDR3 sequences, 14% being singletons. Hyperthyroidism of Graves' type that showed no ophthalmopathy progression within 18 months was stable. PBMCs stemmed from around 10 ml fresh peripheral blood. The receptor was derived from a young woman with Graves' hyperthyroidism. The V call is TRBV29-1, the J call TRBJ2-7; 10 bases are shared with TRBD2. The sequenced sample was blood. The CDR3 region has the DNA TGCAGCGTTGCAAGCGGGAGGGCCGGGAATATTCGTCACGAGCAGTACTTC. This codes for CSVASGRAGNIRHEQYF.